Listed here is a single T cell receptor (beta chain). No antigen is known for it. Samples were sequenced at Survey level, maximum 500,000 reads. Produced via immunoSEQ multiplex PCR; TCRdb's table is partial and in-frame only. This table has 35,000 to 45,000 clones, around 78% appearing once. Deletions cut 6 bases from V and 0 bases from J, with 11 bases between. Germline CDR1 reads MNHEY; CDR2 reads SMNVEV (reference sequence). This CDR3 region has 14 residues. The data were taken from a study of pediatric ulcerative colitis. Whole-study results and caveats: Clonal expansions reduced rectal repertoire diversity in acute severe colitis. Compared with controls, ulcerative colitis showed greater blood-rectum clone sharing.

The source is a girl under 18 with moderate ulcerative colitis. V is TRBV27 and J is TRBJ1-1; possibly TRBD1 for D (6 bases). The sequencing input was blood. The CDR3: CASRPTGLNTEAFF. CDR3 nucleotide sequence: TGTGCCAGCAGACCGACAGGTCTGAACACTGAAGCTTTCTTT.